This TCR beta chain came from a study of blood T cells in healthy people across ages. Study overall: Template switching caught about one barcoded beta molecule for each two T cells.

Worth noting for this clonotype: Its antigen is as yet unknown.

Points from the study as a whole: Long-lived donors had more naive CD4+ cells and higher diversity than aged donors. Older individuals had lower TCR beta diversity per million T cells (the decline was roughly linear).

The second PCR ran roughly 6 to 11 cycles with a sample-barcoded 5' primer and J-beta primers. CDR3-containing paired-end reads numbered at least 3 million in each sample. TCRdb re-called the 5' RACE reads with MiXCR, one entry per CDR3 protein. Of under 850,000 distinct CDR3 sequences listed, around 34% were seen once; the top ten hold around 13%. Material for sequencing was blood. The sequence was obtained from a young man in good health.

CDR3 nucleotides: TGTGCCAGCAGTTTAACTTTAGCGGGGGCCCGGAATGAGCAGTTCTTC. It specifies CASSLTLAGARNEQFF. The chain links TRBV27 to TRBJ2-1, with 9 bases fitting TRBD2. V lost 2 bases and J lost 7; bases outside the gene matches: 9. Germline-derived CDR1 and CDR2 are MNHEY and SMNVEV (reference sequence). The CDR3 sequence is 16 residues long.